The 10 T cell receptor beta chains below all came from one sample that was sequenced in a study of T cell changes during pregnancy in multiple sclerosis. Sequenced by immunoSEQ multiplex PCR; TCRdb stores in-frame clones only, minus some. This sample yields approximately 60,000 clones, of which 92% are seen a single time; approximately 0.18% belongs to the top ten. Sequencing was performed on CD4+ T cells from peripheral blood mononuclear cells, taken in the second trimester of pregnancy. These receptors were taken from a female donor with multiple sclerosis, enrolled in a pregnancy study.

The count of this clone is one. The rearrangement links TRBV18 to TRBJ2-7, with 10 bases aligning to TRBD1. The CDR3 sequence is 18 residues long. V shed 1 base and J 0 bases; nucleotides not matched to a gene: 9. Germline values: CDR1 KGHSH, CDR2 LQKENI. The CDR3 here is CASSPQLLGQGGSYEQYF. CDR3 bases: TGTGCCAGCTCACCACAGCTCCTCGGACAGGGGGGCTCCTACGAGCAGTACTTC.

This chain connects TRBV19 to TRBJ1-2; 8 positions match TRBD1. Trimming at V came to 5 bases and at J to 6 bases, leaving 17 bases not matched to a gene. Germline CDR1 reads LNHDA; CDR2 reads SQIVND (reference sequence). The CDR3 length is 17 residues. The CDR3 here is CASSAAGQGSGGDGYTF. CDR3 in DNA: TGTGCCAGTAGTGCCGCTGGACAGGGCTCAGGTGGAGATGGCTACACCTTC.

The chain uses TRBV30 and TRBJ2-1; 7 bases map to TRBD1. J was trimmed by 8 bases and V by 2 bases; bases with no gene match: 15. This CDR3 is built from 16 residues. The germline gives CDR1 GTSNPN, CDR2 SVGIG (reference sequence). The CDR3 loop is CAWSRQGVGSRDEQFF. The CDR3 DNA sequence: TGTGCCTGGAGTAGACAGGGTGTAGGTTCGAGAGATGAGCAGTTCTTC.

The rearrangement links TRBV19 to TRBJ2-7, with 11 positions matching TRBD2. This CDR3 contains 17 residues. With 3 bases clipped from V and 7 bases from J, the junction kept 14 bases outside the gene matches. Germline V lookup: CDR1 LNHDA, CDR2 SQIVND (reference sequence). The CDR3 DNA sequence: TGTGCCAGTAGTATTGGAGTAGCGGGAGGGCCGACGCGGGAGCAGTACTTC. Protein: CASSIGVAGGPTREQYF.

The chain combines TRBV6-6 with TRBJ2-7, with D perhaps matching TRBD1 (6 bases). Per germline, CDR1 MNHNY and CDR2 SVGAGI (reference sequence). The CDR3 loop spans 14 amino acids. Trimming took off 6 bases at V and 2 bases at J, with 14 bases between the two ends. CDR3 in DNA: TGTGCCAGCAGGCTTGCCCGGGACACCTACGAGCAGTACTTC. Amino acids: CASRLARDTYEQYF.

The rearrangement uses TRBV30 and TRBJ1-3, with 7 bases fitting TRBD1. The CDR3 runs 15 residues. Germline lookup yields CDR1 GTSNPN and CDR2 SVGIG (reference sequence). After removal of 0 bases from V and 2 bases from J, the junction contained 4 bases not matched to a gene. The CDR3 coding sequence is TGTGCCTGGAGTGTATCAGACAGGGCTGGAAACACCATATATTTT. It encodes CAWSVSDRAGNTIYF.

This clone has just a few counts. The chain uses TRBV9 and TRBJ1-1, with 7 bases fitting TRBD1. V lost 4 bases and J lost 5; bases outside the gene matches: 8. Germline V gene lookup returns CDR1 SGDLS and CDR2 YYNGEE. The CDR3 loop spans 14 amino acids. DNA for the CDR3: TGTGCCAGCAGCCCCACGGGACAGCGGACTGAAGCTTTCTTT. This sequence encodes CASSPTGQRTEAFF.

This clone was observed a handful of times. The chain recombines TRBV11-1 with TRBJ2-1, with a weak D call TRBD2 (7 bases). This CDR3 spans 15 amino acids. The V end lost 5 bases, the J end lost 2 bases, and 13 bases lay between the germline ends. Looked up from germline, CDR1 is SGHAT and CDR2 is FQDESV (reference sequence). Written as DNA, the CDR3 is TGTGCCAGCAGCCTAGGGGGGGGTCCCTACAATGAGCAGTTCTTC. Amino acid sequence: CASSLGGGPYNEQFF.

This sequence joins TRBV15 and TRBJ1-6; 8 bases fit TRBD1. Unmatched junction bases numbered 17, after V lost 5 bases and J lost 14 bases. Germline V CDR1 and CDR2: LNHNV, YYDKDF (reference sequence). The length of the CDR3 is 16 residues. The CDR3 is CATSGLWTGQTGTLHF. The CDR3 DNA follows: TGTGCCACCAGCGGCCTGTGGACAGGGCAAACAGGGACCCTCCACTTT.

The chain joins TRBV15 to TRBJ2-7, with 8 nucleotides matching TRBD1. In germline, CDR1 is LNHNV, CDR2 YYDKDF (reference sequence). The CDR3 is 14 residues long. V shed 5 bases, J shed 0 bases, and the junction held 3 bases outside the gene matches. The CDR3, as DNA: TGTGCCACCAGCGTAGACAGGGGCTCCTACGAGCAGTACTTC. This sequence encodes CATSVDRGSYEQYF. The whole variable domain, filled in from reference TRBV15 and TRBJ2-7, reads DAMVIQNPRYQVTQFGKPVTLSCSQTLNHNVMYWYQQKSSQAPKLLFHYYDKDFNNEADTPDNFQSRRPNTSFCFLDIRSPGLGDTAMYLCATSVDRGSYEQYFGPGTRLTVT.